This paragraph covers one T cell receptor (beta chain) sequence. These data come from a study of T-cell memory formation after mild COVID-19. One entry per CDR3 protein, called by TCRdb with MiXCR from the 5' RACE reads. Among 150,000 to 200,000 distinct CDR3 sequences listed, 16% were seen once. The germline gives CDR1 SGDLS, CDR2 YYNGEE. The V end was cut by 4 bases, the J end by 3 bases, with 6 bases between. This CDR3 spans 12 amino acids. The sequenced material came from PBMCs or a T cell subset sorted from them (not recorded which). The gene calls are TRBV9 and TRBJ2-3; D uncertain. The TCR originated in an adult woman who had mild COVID-19 (a few samples of this study predate the infection). Cell type and time point are not known. CDR3 sequence (DNA): TGTGCCAGCAGCTCTGAAACAGATACGCAGTATTTT. It yields the protein CASSSETDTQYF.